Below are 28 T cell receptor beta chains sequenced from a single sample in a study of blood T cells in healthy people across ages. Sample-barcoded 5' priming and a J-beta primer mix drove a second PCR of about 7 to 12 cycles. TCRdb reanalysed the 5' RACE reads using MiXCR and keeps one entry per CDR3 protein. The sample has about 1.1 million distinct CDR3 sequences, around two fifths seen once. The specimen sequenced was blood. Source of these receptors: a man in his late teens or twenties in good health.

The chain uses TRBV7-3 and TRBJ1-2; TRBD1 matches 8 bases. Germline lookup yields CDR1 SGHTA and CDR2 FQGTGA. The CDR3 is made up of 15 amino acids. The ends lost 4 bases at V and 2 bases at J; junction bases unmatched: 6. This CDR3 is CASSSGQVTNYGYTF. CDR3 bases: TGTGCCAGCAGCTCGGGACAGGTGACGAACTATGGCTACACCTTC.

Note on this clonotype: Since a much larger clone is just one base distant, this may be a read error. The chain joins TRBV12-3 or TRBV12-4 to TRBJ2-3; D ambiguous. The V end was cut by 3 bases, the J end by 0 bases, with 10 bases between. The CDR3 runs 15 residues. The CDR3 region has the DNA TGTGCCAGCAGTTTTGGCAACTCTAGCACAGATACGCAGTATTTT. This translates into CASSFGNSSTDTQYF.

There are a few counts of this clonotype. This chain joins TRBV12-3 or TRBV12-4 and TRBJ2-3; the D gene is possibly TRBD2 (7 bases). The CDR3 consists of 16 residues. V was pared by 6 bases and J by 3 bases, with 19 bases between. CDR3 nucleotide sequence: TGTGCCAGCAGCCCGGGGGGCACCCTCGGGACAGATACGCAGTATTTT. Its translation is CASSPGGTLGTDTQYF.

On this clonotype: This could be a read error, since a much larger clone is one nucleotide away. The CDR3 here is CNARDRLEGSYEQYF. CDR3 nucleotides: TGCAATGCTAGAGATCGGCTAGAAGGGTCCTACGAGCAGTACTTC. The rearrangement uses TRBV20-1 and TRBJ2-7; D is ambiguous. Germline loops: CDR1 DFQATT, CDR2 SNEGSKA (reference sequence). There are 15 residues in the CDR3.

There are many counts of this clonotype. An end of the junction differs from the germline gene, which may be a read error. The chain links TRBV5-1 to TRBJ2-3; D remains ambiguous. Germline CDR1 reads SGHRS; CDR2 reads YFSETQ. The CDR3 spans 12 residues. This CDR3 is CASSYGTDTQYF. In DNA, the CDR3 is TGTGCCAGCAGTTACGGCACAGATACGCAGTATTTT. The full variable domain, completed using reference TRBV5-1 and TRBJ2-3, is KAGVTQTPRYLIKTRGQQVTLSCSPISGHRSVSWYQQTPGQGLQFLFEYFSETQRNKGNFPGRFSGRQFSNSRSEMNVSTLELGDSALYLCASSYGTDTQYFGPGTRLTVL.

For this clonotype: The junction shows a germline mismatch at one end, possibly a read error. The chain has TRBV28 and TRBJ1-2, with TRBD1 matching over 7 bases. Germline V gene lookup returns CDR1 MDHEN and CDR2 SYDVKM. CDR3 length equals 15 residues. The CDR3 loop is CASSFTGVDHYGYNF. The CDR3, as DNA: TGTGCCAGCAGTTTCACAGGGGTGGACCACTATGGCTACAACTTC.

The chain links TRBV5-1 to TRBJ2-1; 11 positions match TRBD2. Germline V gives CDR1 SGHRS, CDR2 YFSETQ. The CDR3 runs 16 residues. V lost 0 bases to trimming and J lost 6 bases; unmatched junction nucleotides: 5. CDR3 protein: CASSLGSGLAGNEQFF. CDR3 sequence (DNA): TGCGCCAGCAGCTTGGGATCAGGACTAGCGGGCAATGAGCAGTTCTTC.

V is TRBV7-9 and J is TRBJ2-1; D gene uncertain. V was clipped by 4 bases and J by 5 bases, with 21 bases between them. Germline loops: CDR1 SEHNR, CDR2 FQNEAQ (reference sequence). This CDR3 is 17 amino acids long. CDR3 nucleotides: TGTGCCAGCAGCTCACGGCGTACTACGAAAACAAACAATGAGCAGTTCTTC. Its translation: CASSSRRTTKTNNEQFF.

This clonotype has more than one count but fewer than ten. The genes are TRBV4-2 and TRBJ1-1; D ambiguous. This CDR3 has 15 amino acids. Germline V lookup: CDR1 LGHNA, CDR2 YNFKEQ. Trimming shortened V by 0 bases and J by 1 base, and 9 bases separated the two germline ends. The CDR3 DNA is TGTGCCAGCAGCCAAGAAGCTCCCGGGAACACTGAAGCTTTCTTT. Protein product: CASSQEAPGNTEAFF.

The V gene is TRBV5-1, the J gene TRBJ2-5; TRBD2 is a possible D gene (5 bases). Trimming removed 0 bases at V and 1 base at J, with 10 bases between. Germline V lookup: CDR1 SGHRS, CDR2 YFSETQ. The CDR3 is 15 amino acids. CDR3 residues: CASSLASGTQETQYF. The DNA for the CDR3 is TGCGCCAGCAGCTTGGCGAGCGGTACCCAAGAGACCCAGTACTTC.

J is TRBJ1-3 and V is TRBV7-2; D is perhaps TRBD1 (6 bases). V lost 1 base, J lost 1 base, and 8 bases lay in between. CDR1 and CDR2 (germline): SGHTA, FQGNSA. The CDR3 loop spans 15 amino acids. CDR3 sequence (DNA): TGTGCCAGCAGCTTAGACGACAGGTCTGGAAACACCATATATTTT. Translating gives CASSLDDRSGNTIYF.

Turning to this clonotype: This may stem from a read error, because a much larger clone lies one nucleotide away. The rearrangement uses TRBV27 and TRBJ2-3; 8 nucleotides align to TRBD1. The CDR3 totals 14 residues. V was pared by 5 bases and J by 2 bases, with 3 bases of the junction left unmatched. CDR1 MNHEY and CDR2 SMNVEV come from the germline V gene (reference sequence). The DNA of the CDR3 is TGTGCCAGCAGTGTGGACAGGGTCACAGATACGCAGTATTTT. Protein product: CASSVDRVTDTQYF.

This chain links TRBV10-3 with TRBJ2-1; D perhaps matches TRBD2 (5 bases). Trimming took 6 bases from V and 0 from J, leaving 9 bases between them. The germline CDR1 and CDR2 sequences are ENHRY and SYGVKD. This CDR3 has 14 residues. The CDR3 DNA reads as TGTGCCATCAGGGACGGAGGCTCCTACAATGAGCAGTTCTTC. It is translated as CAIRDGGSYNEQFF.

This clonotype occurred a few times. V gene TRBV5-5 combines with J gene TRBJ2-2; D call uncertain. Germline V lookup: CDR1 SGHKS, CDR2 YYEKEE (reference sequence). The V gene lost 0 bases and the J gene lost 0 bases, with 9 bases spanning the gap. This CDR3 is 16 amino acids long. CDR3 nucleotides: TGTGCCAGCAGCTTGGCACTAACTACGAACACCGGGGAGCTGTTTTTT. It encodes CASSLALTTNTGELFF.

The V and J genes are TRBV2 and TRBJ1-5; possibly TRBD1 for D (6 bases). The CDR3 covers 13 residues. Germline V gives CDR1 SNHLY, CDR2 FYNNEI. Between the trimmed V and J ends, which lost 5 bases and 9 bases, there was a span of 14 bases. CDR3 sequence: CASSYRECGPQHF. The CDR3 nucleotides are TGTGCCAGCAGTTACAGGGAATGCGGGCCCCAGCATTTT.

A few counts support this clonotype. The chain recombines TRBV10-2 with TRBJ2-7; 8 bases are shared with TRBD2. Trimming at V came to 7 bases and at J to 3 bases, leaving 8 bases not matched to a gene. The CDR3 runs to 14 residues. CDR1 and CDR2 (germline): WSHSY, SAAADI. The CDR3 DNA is TGCGCCAGCACCTCAGCGGGGGTAAGCTACGAGCAGTACTTC. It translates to CASTSAGVSYEQYF.

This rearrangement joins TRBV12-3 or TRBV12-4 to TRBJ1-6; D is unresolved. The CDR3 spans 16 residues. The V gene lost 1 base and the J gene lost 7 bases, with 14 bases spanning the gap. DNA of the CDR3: TGTGCCAGCAGTTTAGGGCGGGTGACGGGCAATTCACCCCTCCACTTT. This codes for CASSLGRVTGNSPLHF.

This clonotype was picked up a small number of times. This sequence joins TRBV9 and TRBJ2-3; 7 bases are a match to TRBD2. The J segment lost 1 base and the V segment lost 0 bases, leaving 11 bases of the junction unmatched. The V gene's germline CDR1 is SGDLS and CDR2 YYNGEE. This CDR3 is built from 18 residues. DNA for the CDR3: TGTGCCAGCAGCGTAGTTATCAGCGGGGATTACGGCACAGATACGCAGTATTTT. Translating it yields CASSVVISGDYGTDTQYF.

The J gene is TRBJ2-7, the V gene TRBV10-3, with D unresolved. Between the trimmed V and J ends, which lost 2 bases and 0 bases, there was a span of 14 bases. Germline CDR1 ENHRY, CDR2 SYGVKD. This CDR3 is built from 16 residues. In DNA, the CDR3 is TGTGCCATCAGTGAGCCCGATCAGACGAGCTCCTACGAGCAGTACTTC. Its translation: CAISEPDQTSSYEQYF.

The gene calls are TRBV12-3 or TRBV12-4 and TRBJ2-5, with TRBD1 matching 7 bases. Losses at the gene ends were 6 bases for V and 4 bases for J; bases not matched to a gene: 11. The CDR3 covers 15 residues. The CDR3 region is CASSPRGHEGETQYF. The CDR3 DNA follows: TGTGCCAGCAGCCCAAGGGGGCATGAGGGAGAGACCCAGTACTTC.

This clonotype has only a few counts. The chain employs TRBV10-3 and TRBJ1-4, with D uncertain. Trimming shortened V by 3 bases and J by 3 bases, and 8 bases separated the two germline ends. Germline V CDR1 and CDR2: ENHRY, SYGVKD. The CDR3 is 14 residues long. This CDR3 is CAISDSASNEKLFF. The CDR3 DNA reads TGTGCCATCAGTGACTCAGCGTCTAATGAAAAACTGTTTTTT.

Here the CDR3 DNA reads TGTGCCAGCAGCCAAGAATGGGGCCTAGCGGGGAATCAAGAGACCCAGTACTTC. It translates to CASSQEWGLAGNQETQYF. The V gene is TRBV14, the J gene TRBJ2-5, with 9 bases that match TRBD2. Germline assignment: CDR1 SGHDN and CDR2 FVKESK. Trimming removed 0 bases from V and 2 bases from J; junction bases left unmatched: 10. The CDR3 runs to 18 residues.

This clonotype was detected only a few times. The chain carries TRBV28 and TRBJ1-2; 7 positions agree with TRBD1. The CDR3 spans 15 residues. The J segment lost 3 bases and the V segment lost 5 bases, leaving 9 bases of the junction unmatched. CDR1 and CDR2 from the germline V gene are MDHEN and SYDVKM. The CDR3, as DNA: TGTGCCAGCAGTCCGCGCAGGGGGGTCTACTATGGCTACACCTTC. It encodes CASSPRRGVYYGYTF.

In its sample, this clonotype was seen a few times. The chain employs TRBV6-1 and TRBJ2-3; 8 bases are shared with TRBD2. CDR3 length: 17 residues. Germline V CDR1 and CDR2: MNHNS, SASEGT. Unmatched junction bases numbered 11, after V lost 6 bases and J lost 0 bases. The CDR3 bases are TGTGCCAGCAGCCTTAATTTAGCGGGGACTAGCACAGATACGCAGTATTTT. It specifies CASSLNLAGTSTDTQYF.

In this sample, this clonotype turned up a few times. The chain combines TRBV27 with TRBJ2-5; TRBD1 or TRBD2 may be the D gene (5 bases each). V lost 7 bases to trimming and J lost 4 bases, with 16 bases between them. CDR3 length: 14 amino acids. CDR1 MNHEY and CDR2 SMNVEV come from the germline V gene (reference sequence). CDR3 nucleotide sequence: TGTGCCAGCAAGAGACTATCGGGACCAGAGACCCAGTACTTC. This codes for CASKRLSGPETQYF.

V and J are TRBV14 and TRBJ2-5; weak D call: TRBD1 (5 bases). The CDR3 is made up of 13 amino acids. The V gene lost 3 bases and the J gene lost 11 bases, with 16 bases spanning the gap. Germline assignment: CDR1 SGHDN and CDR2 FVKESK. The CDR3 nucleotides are TGTGCCAGCAGCCAGGGCAGGGTCAATGAGCAGTACTTC. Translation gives CASSQGRVNEQYF.

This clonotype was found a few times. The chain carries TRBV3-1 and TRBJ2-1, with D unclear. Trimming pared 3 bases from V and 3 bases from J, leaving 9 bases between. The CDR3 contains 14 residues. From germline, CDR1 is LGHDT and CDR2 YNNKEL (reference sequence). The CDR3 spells CASSHRRYYNEQFF. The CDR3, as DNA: TGTGCCAGCAGCCACCGTCGTTACTACAATGAGCAGTTCTTC.

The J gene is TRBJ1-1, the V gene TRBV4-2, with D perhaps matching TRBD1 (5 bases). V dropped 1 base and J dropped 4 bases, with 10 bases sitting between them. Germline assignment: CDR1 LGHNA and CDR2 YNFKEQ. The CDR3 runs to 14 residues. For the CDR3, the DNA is TGTGCCAGCAGCCAAGCAGGGATGAGCACTGAAGCTTTCTTT. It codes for CASSQAGMSTEAFF.